This T cell receptor beta chain was captured by sequencing in a study of T cell responses to AZD1222 COVID-19 vaccine. Study at large: Whether given at about 4 or about 12 weeks, second doses were pooled.

Points on this clone: As yet, its antigen is unknown.

Measured with immunoSEQ multiplex PCR; TCRdb has only the in-frame clones, and not every one. The sample holds 150,000 or so clones, roughly nine tenths seen once. V lost 4 bases, J lost 5 bases, and 7 bases stayed unmatched. The length of the CDR3 is 14 residues. Germline V gives CDR1 SGHRS, CDR2 YFSETQ. Study-level results: Sampling captured repertoires only after the peak T cell response. At baseline, just a handful of AZD1222 recipients tested seropositive.

The sequence came from an adult in good health. Source: peripheral blood, taken on day 0 of AZD1222 vaccination. The gene calls are TRBV5-1 and TRBJ2-5; 8 positions agree with TRBD2. The CDR3 is CASSPRGGRETQYF. The CDR3 DNA reads as TGCGCCAGCAGCCCCCGGGGCGGGAGGGAGACCCAGTACTTC.